These 8 T cell receptor beta chains came from one sample sequenced in a study of blood T cell repertoires in COVID-19. Assay used: immunoSEQ multiplex PCR; TCRdb lists only in-frame clones, some missing. The sample comprises approximately 200,000 clones, about 85% of which are singletons, and about 3% rests with the top ten. The source material was peripheral blood. The source of these receptors is a man aged 45-65 years who had recovered from COVID-19.

The rearrangement joins TRBV6-4 to TRBJ1-2; possibly TRBD1 for D (6 bases). Trimming removed 6 bases from V and 4 bases from J, with 18 bases in between. Germline V gene data show CDR1 as MRHNA and CDR2 as SNTAGT. The CDR3 is 15 amino acids. CDR3 nucleotides: TGTGCCAGCAGGCCGTACGGACAGCCGACCTATGGCTACACCTTC. Its protein product is CASRPYGQPTYGYTF.

The chain recombines TRBV5-1 with TRBJ2-1; 9 bases map to TRBD2. The CDR3 extends over 16 amino acids. V shed 0 bases and J 5 bases; nucleotides not matched to a gene: 6. CDR1 is SGHRS, CDR2 YFSETQ, per germline. The CDR3 sequence is CASSLEVAGDHNEQFF. The CDR3 nucleotides are TGCGCCAGCAGCTTGGAAGTAGCGGGGGACCACAATGAGCAGTTCTTC.

The table lists this clone with a few counts. The chain carries TRBV28 and TRBJ2-2; D uncertain. The CDR3 is 15 amino acids. V shed 6 bases and J shed 3 bases, with 14 bases lying between them. The germline V gene has CDR1 MDHEN and CDR2 SYDVKM. This chain's CDR3 is CASRLYRVDTGELFF. The CDR3 nucleotides are TGTGCCAGCAGGCTCTACCGGGTCGACACCGGGGAGCTGTTTTTT.

The chain uses TRBV15 and TRBJ2-1; TRBD2 matches 8 bases. The CDR3 has 15 amino acids. V dropped 2 bases and J dropped 2; count of bases not matched to a gene: 2. Germline lookup yields CDR1 LNHNV and CDR2 YYDKDF (reference sequence). CDR3 region: CATSRFSGTYNEQFF. The CDR3 DNA reads TGTGCCACCAGCAGATTTAGCGGGACCTACAATGAGCAGTTCTTC.

The rearrangement uses TRBV19 and TRBJ1-1; TRBD1 agrees at 7 bases. This CDR3 is 16 amino acids long. Germline V gene lookup returns CDR1 LNHDA and CDR2 SQIVND (reference sequence). The ends lost 1 base at V and 1 base at J; junction bases unmatched: 6. CDR3: CASSIVQGSSNTEAFF. CDR3 nucleotide sequence: TGTGCCAGTAGTATAGTACAGGGGAGTTCGAACACTGAAGCTTTCTTT.

The genes are TRBV6-5 and TRBJ2-1; 9 bases agree with TRBD1. Germline-derived CDR1 and CDR2 are MNHEY and SVGAGI. V trimming: 8 bases; J trimming: 2 bases; junction bases outside the gene matches: 1. The CDR3 length is 13 residues. As DNA, the CDR3 is TGTGCCAGCCGGGACAGGGCCTACAATGAGCAGTTCTTC. It codes for CASRDRAYNEQFF.

The chain joins TRBV28 to TRBJ1-2; 9 nucleotides line up with TRBD1. V was clipped by 5 bases and J by 2 bases; unmatched bases: 6. The CDR3 is 15 amino acids. The germline V gene has CDR1 MDHEN and CDR2 SYDVKM. CDR3 nucleotide sequence: TGTGCCAGCAGTCCAGTGGACAGGGGAAACTATGGCTACACCTTC. Translating it yields CASSPVDRGNYGYTF.

This chain uses TRBV7-2 with TRBJ2-5; perhaps TRBD2 as D (6 bases). Trimming cost V 2 bases and J 13 bases, with 17 bases left between them. Germline CDR1 reads SGHTA; CDR2 reads FQGNSA. The CDR3 covers 13 residues. CDR3 in DNA: TGTGCCAGCAGCTTAAGCCGCGGGACGGTGGGGTACTTC. Its protein product is CASSLSRGTVGYF.